This T cell receptor beta chain was sequenced for a study of T cells in Graves' hyperthyroidism and ophthalmopathy. Germline CDR1 and CDR2: MNHEY and SMNVEV (reference sequence). This CDR3 is 14 amino acids long. Trimming at V came to 6 bases and at J to 7 bases, leaving 5 bases not matched to a gene. The sample holds many counts of this clonotype. What it binds is not known. Notes on the study in general: Blood shared most expanded thyroid clonotypes above 0.001.

It was 10 ml of fresh peripheral blood that supplied the PBMCs. Amplified TCR beta CDR3 regions came from RNA transcripts. A first-round RT-PCR of the TCR CDR3 used the HTBI primer set. TCRdb passed the multiplex PCR reads through MiXCR, listing each CDR3 protein once. The table shows 600,000 to 650,000 distinct CDR3 sequences, with around 15% occurring only once. The chain recombines TRBV27 with TRBJ2-2; TRBD2 matches 10 bases. Sequenced input: blood. The receptor was isolated from a woman aged 30 to 39 with Graves' hyperthyroidism. As DNA, the CDR3 is TGTGCCAGCAGATTACTAGCGGGATACGGGGAGCTGTTTTTT. Its translation: CASRLLAGYGELFF.